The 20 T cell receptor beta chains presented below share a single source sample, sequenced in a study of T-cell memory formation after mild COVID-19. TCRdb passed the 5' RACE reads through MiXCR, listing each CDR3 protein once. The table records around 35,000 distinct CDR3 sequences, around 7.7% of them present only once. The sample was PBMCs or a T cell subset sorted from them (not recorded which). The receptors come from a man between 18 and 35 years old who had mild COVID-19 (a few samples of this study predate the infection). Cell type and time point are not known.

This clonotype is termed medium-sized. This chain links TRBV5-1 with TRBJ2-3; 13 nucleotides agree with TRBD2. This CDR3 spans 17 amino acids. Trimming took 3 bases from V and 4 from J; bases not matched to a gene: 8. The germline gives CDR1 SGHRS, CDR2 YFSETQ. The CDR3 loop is CASSSLGTSGGADTQYF. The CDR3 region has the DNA TGCGCCAGCAGCTCTTTAGGTACTAGCGGGGGGGCAGATACGCAGTATTTT.

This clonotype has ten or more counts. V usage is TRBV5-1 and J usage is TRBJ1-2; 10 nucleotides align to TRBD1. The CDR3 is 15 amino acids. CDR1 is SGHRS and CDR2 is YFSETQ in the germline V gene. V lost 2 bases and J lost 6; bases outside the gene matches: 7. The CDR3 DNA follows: TGCGCCAGCAGCTTTATGGACAGGGGGGAGGATGGCTACACCTTC. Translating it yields CASSFMDRGEDGYTF.

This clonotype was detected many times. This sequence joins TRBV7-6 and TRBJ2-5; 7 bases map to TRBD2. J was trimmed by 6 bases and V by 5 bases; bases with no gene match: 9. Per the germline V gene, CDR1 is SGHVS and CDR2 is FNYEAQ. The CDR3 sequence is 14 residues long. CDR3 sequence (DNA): TGTGCCAGCAGCCTACCCGGGGGGAGACAGACCCAGTACTTC. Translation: CASSLPGGRQTQYF.

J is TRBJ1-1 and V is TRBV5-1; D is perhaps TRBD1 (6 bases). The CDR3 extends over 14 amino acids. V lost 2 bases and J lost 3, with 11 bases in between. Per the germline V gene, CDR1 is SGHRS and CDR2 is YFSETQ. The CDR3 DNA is TGCGCCAGCAGCTTTCAGGGGTTGGACACTGAAGCTTTCTTT. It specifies CASSFQGLDTEAFF.

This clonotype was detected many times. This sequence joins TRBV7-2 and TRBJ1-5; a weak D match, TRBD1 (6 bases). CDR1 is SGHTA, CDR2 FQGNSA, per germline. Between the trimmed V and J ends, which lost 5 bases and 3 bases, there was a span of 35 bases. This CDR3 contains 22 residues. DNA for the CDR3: TGTGCCAGCAGCCCGAAAACCAGACGGGACAAGGAGGGCCTGCCAATCAATCAGCCCCAGCATTTT. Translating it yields CASSPKTRRDKEGLPINQPQHF.

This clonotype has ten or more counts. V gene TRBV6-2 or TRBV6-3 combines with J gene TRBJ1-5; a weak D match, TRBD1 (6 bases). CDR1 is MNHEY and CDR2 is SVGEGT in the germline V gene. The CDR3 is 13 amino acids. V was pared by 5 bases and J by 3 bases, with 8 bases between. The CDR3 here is CASSAGANQPQHF. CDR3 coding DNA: TGTGCCAGCAGTGCGGGGGCCAATCAGCCCCAGCATTTT.

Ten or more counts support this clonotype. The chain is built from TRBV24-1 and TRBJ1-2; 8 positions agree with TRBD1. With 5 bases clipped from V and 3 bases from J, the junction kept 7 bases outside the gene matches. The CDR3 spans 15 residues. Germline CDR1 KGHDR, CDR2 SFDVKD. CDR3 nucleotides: TGTGCCACCAGTGCCTGGACAGGGTCCGACTATGGCTACACCTTC. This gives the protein CATSAWTGSDYGYTF.

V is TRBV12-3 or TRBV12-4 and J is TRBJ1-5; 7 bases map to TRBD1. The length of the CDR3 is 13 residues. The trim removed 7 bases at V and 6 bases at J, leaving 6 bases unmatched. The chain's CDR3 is CASTKQGTQPQHF. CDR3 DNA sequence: TGTGCCAGCACGAAACAGGGGACTCAGCCCCAGCATTTT.

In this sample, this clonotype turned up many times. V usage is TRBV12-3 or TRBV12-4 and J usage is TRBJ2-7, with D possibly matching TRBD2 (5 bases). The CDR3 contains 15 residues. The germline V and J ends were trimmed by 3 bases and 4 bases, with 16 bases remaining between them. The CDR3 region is CASSFRPSLSYEQYF. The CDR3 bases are TGTGCCAGCAGTTTTCGGCCTAGCCTCAGTTACGAGCAGTACTTC.

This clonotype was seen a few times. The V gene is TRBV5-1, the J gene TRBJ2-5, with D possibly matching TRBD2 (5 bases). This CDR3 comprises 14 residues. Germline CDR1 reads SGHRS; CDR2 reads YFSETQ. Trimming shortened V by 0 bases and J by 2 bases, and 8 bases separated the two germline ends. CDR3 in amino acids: CASSLGRGQETQYF. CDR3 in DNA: TGCGCCAGCAGCTTGGGTCGGGGACAAGAGACCCAGTACTTC.

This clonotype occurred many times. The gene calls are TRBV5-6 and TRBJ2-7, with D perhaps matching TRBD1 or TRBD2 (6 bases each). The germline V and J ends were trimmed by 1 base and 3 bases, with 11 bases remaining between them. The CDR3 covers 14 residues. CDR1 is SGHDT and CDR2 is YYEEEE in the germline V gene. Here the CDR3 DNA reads TGTGCCAGCAGCTTGTGGGGGGCCATCTACGAGCAGTACTTC. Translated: CASSLWGAIYEQYF.

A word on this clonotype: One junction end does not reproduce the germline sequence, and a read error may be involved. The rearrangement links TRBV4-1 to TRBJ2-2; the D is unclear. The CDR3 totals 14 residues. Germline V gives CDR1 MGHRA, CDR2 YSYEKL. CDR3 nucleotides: TGCGCCAGCAGCTCTACGGTGAACACCTGGGAGCTGTTTTTT. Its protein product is CASSSTVNTWELFF.

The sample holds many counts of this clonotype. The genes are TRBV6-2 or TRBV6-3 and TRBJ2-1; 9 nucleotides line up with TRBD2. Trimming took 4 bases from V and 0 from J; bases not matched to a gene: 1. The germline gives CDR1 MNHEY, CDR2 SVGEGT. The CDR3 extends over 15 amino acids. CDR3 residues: CASSLTSGSYNEQFF. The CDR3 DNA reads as TGTGCCAGCAGTTTGACTAGCGGCTCCTACAATGAGCAGTTCTTC.

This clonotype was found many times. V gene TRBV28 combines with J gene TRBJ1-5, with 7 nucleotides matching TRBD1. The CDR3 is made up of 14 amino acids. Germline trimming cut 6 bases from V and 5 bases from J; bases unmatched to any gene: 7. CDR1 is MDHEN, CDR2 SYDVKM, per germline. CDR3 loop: CASRPGQGDQPQHF. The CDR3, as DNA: TGTGCCAGCAGACCCGGGCAGGGGGATCAGCCCCAGCATTTT.

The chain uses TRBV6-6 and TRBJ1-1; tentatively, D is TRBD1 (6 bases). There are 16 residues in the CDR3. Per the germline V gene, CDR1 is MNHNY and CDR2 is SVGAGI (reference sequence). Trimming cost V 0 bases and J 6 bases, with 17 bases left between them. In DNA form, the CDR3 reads TGTGCCAGCAGTTACTCGAGGGGTCAGAGGGGGGCTGAAGCTTTCTTT. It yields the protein CASSYSRGQRGAEAFF.

CDR3 region: CASSELPFSGKQFF. For the CDR3, the DNA is TGTGCCAGCAGTGAGCTTCCCTTTTCGGGTAAGCAGTTCTTC. The chain is built from TRBV6-1 and TRBJ2-1, with D unresolved. Germline CDR1 MNHNS, CDR2 SASEGT. With 3 bases removed from V and 11 bases from J, the gap between germline ends came to 17 bases. This CDR3 is built from 14 residues.

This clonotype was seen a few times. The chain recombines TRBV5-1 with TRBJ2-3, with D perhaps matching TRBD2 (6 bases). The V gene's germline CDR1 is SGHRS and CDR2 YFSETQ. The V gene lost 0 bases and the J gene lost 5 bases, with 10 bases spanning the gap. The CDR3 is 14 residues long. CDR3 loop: CASSLAGTLDTQYF. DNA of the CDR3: TGCGCCAGCAGCTTGGCCGGGACTTTAGATACGCAGTATTTT.

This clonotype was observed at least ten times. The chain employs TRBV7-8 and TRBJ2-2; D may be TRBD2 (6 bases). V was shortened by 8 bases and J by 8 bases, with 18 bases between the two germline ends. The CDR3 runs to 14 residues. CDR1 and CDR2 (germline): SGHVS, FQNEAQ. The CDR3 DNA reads TGTGCCAGCCGAAGCCGGACTAACGTGGGGGAGCTGTTTTTT. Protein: CASRSRTNVGELFF.

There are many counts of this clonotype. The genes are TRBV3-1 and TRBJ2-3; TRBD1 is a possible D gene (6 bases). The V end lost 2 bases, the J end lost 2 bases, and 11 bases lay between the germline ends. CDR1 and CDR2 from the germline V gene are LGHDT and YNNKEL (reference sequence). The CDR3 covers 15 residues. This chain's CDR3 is CASSQLTGNTDTQYF. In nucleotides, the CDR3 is TGTGCCAGCAGCCAACTGACAGGAAACACAGATACGCAGTATTTT.

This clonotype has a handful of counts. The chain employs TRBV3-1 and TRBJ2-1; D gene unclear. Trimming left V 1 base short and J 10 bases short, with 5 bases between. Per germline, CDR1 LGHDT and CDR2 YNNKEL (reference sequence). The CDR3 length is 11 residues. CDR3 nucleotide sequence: TGTGCCAGCAGCCAAGGGCTAGAGCAGTTCTTC. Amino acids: CASSQGLEQFF.